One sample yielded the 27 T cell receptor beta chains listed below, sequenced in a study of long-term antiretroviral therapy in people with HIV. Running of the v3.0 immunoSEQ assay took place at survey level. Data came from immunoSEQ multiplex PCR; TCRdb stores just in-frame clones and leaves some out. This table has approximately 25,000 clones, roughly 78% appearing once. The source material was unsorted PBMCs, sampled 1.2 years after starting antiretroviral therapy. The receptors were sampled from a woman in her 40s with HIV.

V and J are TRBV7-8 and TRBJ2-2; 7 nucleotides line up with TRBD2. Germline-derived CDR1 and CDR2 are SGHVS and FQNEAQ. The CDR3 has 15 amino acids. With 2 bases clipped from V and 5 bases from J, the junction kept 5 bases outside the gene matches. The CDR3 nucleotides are TGTGCCAGCAGCTTAAGGCAGGGAGGGACCGGGGAGCTGTTTTTT. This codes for CASSLRQGGTGELFF.

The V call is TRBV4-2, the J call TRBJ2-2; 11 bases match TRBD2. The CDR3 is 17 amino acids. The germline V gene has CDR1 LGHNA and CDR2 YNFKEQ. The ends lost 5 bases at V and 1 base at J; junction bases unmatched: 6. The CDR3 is CASSASTSGGNTGELFF. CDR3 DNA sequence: TGTGCCAGCAGCGCGTCCACTAGCGGGGGGAACACCGGGGAGCTGTTTTTT.

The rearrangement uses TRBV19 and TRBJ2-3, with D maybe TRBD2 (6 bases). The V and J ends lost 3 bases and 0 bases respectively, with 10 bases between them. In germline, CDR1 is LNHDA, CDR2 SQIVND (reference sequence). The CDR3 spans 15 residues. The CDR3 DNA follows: TGTGCCAGTAGTATGACTAGTGCTAGCACAGATACGCAGTATTTT. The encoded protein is CASSMTSASTDTQYF.

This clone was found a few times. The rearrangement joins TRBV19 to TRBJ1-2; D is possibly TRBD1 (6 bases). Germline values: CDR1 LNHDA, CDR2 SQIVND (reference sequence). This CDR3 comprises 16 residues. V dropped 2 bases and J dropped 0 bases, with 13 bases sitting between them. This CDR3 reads CASSIWDTRSNYGYTF. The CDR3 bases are TGTGCCAGTAGTATATGGGACACAAGGTCTAACTATGGCTACACCTTC.

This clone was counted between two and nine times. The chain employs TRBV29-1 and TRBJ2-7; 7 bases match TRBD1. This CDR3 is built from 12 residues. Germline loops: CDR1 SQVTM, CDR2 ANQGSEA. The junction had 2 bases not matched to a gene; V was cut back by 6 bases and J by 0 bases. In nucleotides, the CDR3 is TGCAGCGTGACAGGGAGCTCCTACGAGCAGTACTTC. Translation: CSVTGSSYEQYF.

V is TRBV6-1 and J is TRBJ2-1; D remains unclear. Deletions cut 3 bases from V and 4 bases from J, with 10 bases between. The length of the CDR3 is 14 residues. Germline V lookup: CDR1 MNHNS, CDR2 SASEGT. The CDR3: CASSDGMYYNEQFF. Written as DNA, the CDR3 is TGTGCCAGCAGTGACGGAATGTATTACAATGAGCAGTTCTTC.

DNA of the CDR3: TGTGCCAGTAGCCGAGGGCGGCAGGGGAATGAAAAACTGTTTTTT. Amino acids: CASSRGRQGNEKLFF. The V gene is TRBV19, the J gene TRBJ1-4; TRBD1 is a possible D gene (6 bases). The CDR3 loop spans 15 amino acids. The germline V and J ends were trimmed by 6 bases and 5 bases, with 16 bases remaining between them. Germline V gene data show CDR1 as LNHDA and CDR2 as SQIVND (reference sequence).

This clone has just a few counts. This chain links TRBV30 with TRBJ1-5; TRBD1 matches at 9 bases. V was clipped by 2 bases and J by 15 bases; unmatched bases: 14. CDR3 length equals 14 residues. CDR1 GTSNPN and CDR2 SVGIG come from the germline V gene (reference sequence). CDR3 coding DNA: TGTGCCTGGAGTACACAAAGTCGGGACAGGGCGCTGCATTTT. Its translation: CAWSTQSRDRALHF. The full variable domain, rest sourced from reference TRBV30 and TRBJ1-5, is SQTIHQWPATLVQPVGSPLSLECTVEGTSNPNLYWYRQAAGRGLQLLFYSVGIGQISSEVPQNLSASRPQDRQFILSSKKLLLSDSGFYLCAWSTQSRDRALHFGDGTRLSIL.

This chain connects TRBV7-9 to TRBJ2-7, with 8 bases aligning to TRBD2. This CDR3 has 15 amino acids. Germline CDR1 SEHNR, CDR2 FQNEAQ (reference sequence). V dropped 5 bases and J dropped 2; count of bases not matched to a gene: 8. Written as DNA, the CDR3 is TGTGCCAGCAGCCCCCAAGTCGGGGGGGCCTACGAGCAGTACTTC. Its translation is CASSPQVGGAYEQYF.

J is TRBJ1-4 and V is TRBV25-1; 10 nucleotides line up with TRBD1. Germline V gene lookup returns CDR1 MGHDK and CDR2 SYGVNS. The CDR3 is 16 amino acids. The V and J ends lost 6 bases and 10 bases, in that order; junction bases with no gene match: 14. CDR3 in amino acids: CASSPPPGTGEGKLFF. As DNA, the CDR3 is TGTGCCAGCAGCCCTCCCCCCGGGACAGGGGAGGGAAAACTGTTTTTT.

The CDR3 nucleotides read TGTGCCAGCAGAAGAGGAGGGGGGACCTCCTACGAGCAGTACTTC. Its translation: CASRRGGGTSYEQYF. The gene calls are TRBV5-4 and TRBJ2-5; D is possibly TRBD1 or TRBD2 (6 bases each). The J call may be incorrect, as the DNA end agrees better with TRBJ2-7. Germline V CDR1 and CDR2: SGHNT, YYREEE (reference sequence). This CDR3 region has 15 residues.

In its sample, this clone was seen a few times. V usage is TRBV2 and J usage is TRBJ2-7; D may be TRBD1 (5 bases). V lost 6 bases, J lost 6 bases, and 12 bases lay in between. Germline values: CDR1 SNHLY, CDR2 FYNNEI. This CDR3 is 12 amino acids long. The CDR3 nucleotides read TGTGCCAGCAGCCCCAGGGATCCCGAGCAGTACTTC. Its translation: CASSPRDPEQYF.

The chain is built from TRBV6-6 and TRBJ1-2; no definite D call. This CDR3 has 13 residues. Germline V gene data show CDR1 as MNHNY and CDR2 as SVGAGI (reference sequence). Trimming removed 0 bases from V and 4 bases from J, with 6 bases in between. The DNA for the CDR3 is TGTGCCAGCAGTTACTCGTCAGTCTATGGCTACACCTTC. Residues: CASSYSSVYGYTF.

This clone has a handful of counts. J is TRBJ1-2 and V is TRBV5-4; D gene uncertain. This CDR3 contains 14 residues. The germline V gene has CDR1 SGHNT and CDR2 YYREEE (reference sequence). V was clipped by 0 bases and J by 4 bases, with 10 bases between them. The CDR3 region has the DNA TGTGCCAGCAGCTTGGTGGGGATAAGCTATGGCTACACCTTC. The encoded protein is CASSLVGISYGYTF. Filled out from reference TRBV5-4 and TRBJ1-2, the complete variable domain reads ETGVTQSPTHLIKTRGQQVTLRCSSQSGHNTVSWYQQALGQGPQFIFQYYREEENGRGNFPPRFSGLQFPNYSSELNVNALELDDSALYLCASSLVGISYGYTFGSGTRLTVV.

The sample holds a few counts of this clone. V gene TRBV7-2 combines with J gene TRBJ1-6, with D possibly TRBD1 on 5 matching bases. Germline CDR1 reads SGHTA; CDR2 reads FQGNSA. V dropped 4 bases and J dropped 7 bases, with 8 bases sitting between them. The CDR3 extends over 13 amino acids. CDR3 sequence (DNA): TGTGCCAGCAGCTCGCAGGGAAATTCACCCCTCCACTTT. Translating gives CASSSQGNSPLHF.

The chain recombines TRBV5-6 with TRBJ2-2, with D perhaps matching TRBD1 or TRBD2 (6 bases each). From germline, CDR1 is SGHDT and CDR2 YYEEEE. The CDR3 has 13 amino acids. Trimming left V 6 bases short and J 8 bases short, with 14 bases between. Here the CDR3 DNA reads TGTGCCAGCAAGGAGGGGGATCCGGGGGAGCTGTTTTTT. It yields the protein CASKEGDPGELFF.

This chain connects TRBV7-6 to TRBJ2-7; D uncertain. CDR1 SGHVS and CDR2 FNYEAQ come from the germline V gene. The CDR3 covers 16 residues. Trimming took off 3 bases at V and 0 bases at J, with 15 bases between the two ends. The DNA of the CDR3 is TGTGCCAGCAGCTTTGTAGGCACCCGATCCTCCTACGAGCAGTACTTC. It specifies CASSFVGTRSSYEQYF.

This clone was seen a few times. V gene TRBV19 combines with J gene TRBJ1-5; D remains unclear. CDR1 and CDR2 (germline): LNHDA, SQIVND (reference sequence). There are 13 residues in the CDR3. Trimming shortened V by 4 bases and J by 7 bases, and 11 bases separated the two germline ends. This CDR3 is CASSKSEWQPQHF. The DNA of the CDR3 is TGTGCCAGTAGTAAGTCCGAGTGGCAGCCCCAGCATTTT.

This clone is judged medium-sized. The CDR3 reads CASSYPQGEAFF. The CDR3 DNA reads TGTGCCAGCAGTTACCCTCAGGGGGAAGCTTTCTTT. The chain employs TRBV6-5 and TRBJ1-1; D is possibly TRBD1 (6 bases). Germline V gene sequence: CDR1 MNHEY, CDR2 SVGAGI. V lost 2 bases and J 8 bases, leaving 9 bases between the germline ends. The CDR3 runs 12 residues.

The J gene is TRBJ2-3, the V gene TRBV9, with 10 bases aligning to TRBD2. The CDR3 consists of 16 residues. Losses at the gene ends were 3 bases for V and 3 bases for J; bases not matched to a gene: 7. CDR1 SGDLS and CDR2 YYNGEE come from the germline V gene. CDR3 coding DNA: TGTGCCAGCAGCGCCTCTAGCGGGGGTACGACAGATACGCAGTATTTT. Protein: CASSASSGGTTDTQYF.

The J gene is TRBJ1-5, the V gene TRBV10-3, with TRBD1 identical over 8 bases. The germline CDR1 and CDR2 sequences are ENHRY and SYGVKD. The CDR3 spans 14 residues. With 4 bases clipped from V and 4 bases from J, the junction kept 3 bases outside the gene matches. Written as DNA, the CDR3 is TGTGCCATCAGTGGAGGGACAGGAAATCAGCCCCAGCATTTT. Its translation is CAISGGTGNQPQHF.

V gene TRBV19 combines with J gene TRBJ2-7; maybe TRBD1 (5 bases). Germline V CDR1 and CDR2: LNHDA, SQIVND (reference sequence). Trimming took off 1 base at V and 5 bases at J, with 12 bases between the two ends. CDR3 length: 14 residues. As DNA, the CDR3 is TGTGCCAGTAGTATAGGGGCAGGGATCGACGAGCAGTACTTC. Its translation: CASSIGAGIDEQYF.

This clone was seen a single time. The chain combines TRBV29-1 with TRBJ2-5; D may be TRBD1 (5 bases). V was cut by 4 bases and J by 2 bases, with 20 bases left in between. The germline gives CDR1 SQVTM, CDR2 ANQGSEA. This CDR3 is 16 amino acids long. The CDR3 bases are TGCAGCGTTGGCTCAGGGAAAGGTGGGAAGCAAGAGACCCAGTACTTC. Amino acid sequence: CSVGSGKGGKQETQYF.

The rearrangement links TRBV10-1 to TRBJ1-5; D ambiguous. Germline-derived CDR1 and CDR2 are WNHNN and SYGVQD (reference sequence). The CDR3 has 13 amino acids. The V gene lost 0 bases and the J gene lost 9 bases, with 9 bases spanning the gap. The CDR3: CASSESVERPQHF. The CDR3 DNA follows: TGCGCCAGCAGTGAGTCGGTGGAACGGCCCCAGCATTTT.

CDR3 region: CSVDTRTGGGYTF. The CDR3 coding sequence is TGCAGCGTTGATACTAGGACCGGCGGTGGCTACACCTTC. This chain links TRBV29-1 with TRBJ1-2; D gene uncertain. The ends were cut back, 3 bases at V and 7 bases at J, with 15 bases in the middle. This CDR3 contains 13 residues. Germline V lookup: CDR1 SQVTM, CDR2 ANQGSEA.

This chain's CDR3 is CASSFSGTQAYEQYF. The DNA for the CDR3 is TGTGCCAGCAGCTTTAGTGGAACCCAAGCCTACGAGCAGTACTTC. The V and J genes are TRBV11-2 and TRBJ2-7; D is uncertain. V was clipped by 3 bases and J by 2 bases, with 14 bases between them. The CDR3 has 15 amino acids. Germline V gene data show CDR1 as SGHAT and CDR2 as FQNNGV. Using reference TRBV11-2 and TRBJ2-7 for the parts outside the CDR3, the full variable domain is EAGVAQSPRYKIIEKRQSVAFWCNPISGHATLYWYQQILGQGPKLLIQFQNNGVVDDSQLPKDRFSAERLKGVDSTLKIQPAKLEDSAVYLCASSFSGTQAYEQYFGPGTRLTVT.

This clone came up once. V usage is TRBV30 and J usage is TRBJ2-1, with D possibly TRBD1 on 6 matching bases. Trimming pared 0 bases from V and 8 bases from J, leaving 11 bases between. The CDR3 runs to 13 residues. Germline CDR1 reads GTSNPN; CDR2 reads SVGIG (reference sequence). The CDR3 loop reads CAWSVNRVDEQFF. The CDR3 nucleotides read TGTGCCTGGAGTGTAAACAGGGTGGATGAGCAGTTCTTC. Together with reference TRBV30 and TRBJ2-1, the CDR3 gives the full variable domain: SQTIHQWPATLVQPVGSPLSLECTVEGTSNPNLYWYRQAAGRGLQLLFYSVGIGQISSEVPQNLSASRPQDRQFILSSKKLLLSDSGFYLCAWSVNRVDEQFFGPGTRLTVL.